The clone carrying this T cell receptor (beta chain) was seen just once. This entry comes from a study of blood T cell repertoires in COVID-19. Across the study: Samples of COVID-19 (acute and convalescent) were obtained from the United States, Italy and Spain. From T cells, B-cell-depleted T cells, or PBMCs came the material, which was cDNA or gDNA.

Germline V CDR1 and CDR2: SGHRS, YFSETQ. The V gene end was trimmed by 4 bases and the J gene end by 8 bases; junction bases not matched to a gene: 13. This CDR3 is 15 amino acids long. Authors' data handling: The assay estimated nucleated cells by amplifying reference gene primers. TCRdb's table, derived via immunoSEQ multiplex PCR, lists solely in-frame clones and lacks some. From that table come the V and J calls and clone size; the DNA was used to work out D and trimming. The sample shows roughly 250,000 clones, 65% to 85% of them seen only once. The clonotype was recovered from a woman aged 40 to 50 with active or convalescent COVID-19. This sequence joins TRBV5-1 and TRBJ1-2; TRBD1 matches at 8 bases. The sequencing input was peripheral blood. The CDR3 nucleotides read TGCGCCAGCAGCATAGAGACAGGGGAAACCGGGGGCTACACCTTC. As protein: CASSIETGETGGYTF.